Detailed here is one T cell receptor (beta chain). Its recognized antigen is unknown. Base quality data are lacking; no much larger clone is found one base away. Trimming removed 6 bases from V and 5 bases from J, leaving 16 bases between the germline ends. Per the germline V gene (reference sequence), LNHDA is the CDR1 and SQIVND is the CDR2. The CDR3 goes from the cysteine to the phenylalanine over 15 residues. The read is trimmed to its CDR3 DNA, 45 bases read in frame from base 1. These data originate in a study of shared clonotypes between healthy human individuals (dated by TCRdb to 2020 to 2022). Regarding the study in general: A couple of women and a few men aged 18 to 49 years were included in the cohort. For each donor, three plates each were used for CD4 naive and CD4 memory, two plates were used for CD8 naive, and one plate was used for CD8 memory. To estimate repertoire size and how much clonotypes are shared between individuals, the study performed deep sequencing of blood TCR repertoires from five healthy adults. Different laboratories and diverse techniques were used to prepare libraries and sequence TCR repertoires, to increase sequencing depth and limit assay-specific biases. Per donor, leukapheresis produced somewhere between about 0.85 and 8.9 billion PBMCs.

Using the deep immunoSEQ assay, TCR CDR3 regions were amplified from genomic DNA by multiplex PCR. Extracted genomic DNA from each cell subset was spread evenly across all wells of several immunoSEQ 96-well plates, with each plate serving as a replicate. Each replicate PCR for sorted subsets received 200 ng genomic DNA, equal to 28,000 or so T cell genomes. The purified libraries were quantified using a Qubit 3.0 fluorometer, sized with a Bioanalyzer 2100, and then quantified again using the KAPA Library Quantification kit. Each immunoSEQ 96-well plate was sequenced on its own single-read 150-cycle Illumina NextSeq 550 flow cell. The authors processed their data as follows. Because only junctional sequences without quality scores were contained in the immunoSEQ output, filtering matching that applied to full-length reads could not be performed. Sequences were annotated with PyIR, a Python wrapper for IgBLAST v1.9, and V/J genes and CDR3 were assigned using IMGT germline references. Reads were filtered out if the reads had weak V/J assignments (E-value above 1e-6), no CDR3, stop codons, out-of-frame junctions, or ambiguous translated residues. A V3J clonotype was defined by an identical inferred V gene, J gene, and CDR3 amino acid sequence. To compute the percentage overlap between repertoires, the number of shared unique clonotypes was divided by the size of the smaller repertoire. Richness of each repertoire was evaluated using RTK rarefaction, the Chao1 estimator, and Recon v2.1 estimates of unobserved clonotypes. For all TCRbeta clonotypes obtained by the gDNA method from a few donors, generation probabilities were computed with OLGA. Imported from immuneACCESS, the table was reduced by TCRdb to in-frame sequences with V and J called. These copies leave out some clones; in studies compared against another copy, an unresolved V gene accounts for under half, and the cause of the remainder is not known. Clonal size and the V and J genes are those of that table, whereas D and trimming came from the DNA. A total of under 1,100,000 clones appear in this sample, 65% to 75% of them only once. Of the sample, approximately 1.5% is held by the ten largest clones.

The donors were healthy, HIV-negative adults who had no recently reported acute infections or vaccinations. All donors were Caucasian adults living in Nashville, Tennessee, USA. CD4+ T cells were enriched by magnetic negative selection; naive cells were then positively selected on CD45RA, and the negative fraction formed the memory subset. Blood was collected by leukapheresis, and PBMCs were isolated by Ficoll-Histopaque density gradient centrifugation and then cryopreserved in liquid nitrogen vapor phase. Purity and quantity of every magnetically sorted T cell population were checked by analytical flow cytometry. Each sorted fraction had its genomic DNA isolated and then quantified by UV absorbance on a Nanodrop 2000c. Study-wide conclusions, independent of this receptor: Sharing across a handful of donors was observed for about 5% of naive CD4, 3.5% of naive CD8, roughly 2.3% of memory CD4, and roughly 0.4% of memory CD8 clonotypes. Because the study included a small number of donors, the genetic and exposure-history diversity represented was limited. Pairwise subsampling indicated that sequencing depth was expected to affect the degree of clonotype sharing among donors. Estimated clonotype richness was generally larger for naive than for memory subsets. Incomplete sequencing was indicated by rarefaction of sorted-subset datasets, despite the large sequencing depth. Higher generation probabilities were observed for clonotypes shared by all four sorted-subset donors than for non-shared clonotypes. Sampling was limited to blood, and TCR repertoires in tissue likely differ from TCR repertoires in blood.

The sequence derives from a man aged 18-30 years in good health. The chain links TRBV19 with TRBJ1-4; a weak D assignment points to TRBD1 (6 bases agree). Sample: memory CD4+ T cells sorted from blood. What this sample's cell subset or site label stands for: CD45RA-negative fraction. The CDR3 reads as follows: CASSRAGTKNEKLFF. The DNA sequence follows: TGTGCCAGTAGCAGAGCCGGGACAAAGAATGAAAAACTGTTTTTT.